This T cell receptor beta chain emerged from a study of CD8 T cells in ankylosing spondylitis. Study results and limitations: Within ankylosing spondylitis blood, a TCR beta motif made up of roughly eight highly homologous variants appeared to be characteristic. Within matched ankylosing spondylitis synovial fluid, disease-linked clones were reportedly significantly enriched.

To note about this clonotype: Its target is unknown. This may arise from a read error, as a much more abundant clone is one base away.

Via MiXCR, TCRdb re-called the 5' RACE reads, giving one row per CDR3 protein. There are around 490,000 distinct CDR3 sequences in the sample; about 5% occur only once, and 3% to 4.5% lies in the top ten. This TCR was sampled from a male donor with ankylosing spondylitis. The sample was blood, either unsorted or a sorted T cell fraction (not recorded which).

Here the CDR3 reads CATRGRDPWETQYF. For the CDR3, the DNA is TGTGCCACCAGAGGTAGGGACCCTTGGGAGACCCAGTACTTC. The V gene is TRBV15, the J gene TRBJ2-5; possibly TRBD1 or TRBD2 for D (5 bases each). Per the germline V gene, CDR1 is LNHNV and CDR2 is YYDKDF (reference sequence). Trimming cost V 6 bases and J 5 bases, with 16 bases left between them. The CDR3 is 14 residues long.